Sequencing of this TCR beta chain was carried out in a study of T cells after yellow fever vaccination. V was trimmed by 6 bases and J by 7 bases, leaving 13 bases between them. CDR1 and CDR2 from the germline V gene are DFQATT and SNEGSKA (reference sequence). The CDR3 is 11 residues long. At least ten counts were recorded for this clonotype. Using its own MiXCR run on the 5' RACE reads, TCRdb lists one record per CDR3 protein. The sample shows over 35,000 distinct CDR3 sequences, approximately 6.3% of them seen only once. Sequenced material: PBMCs, either bulk or a sorted T-cell subset (CD4+, CD8+, memory, or dextramer-sorted; not recorded which), taken 45 days after the yellow fever booster vaccination. The chain couples TRBV20-1 to TRBJ2-7; no clear D gene. The TCR sequence derives from a young man who received the YFV17D yellow fever vaccine. The CDR3 region is CSARTYVEQYF. Written as DNA, the CDR3 is TGCAGTGCCCGGACGTACGTTGAGCAGTACTTC.